A selection of T cell receptor beta chains follows, all from one sample in a study of cytomegalovirus exposure and HLA in healthy donors. The data were produced by immunoSEQ multiplex PCR, yet TCRdb's version contains in-frame clones alone and is incomplete. The data show around 190,000 clones, 70% to 85% seen once. The sequenced sample was PBMCs. These receptors were obtained from a woman aged 25 to 39 in good health and CMV-seropositive. The CDR3 runs from the conserved cysteine through the conserved F or W. Each record gives: J gene, D gene, V gene, clone size, CDR3 protein, CDR3 DNA. D genes are given only for firm matches. The size entry is marked missing in some rows and otherwise reads once, few, many or a size class.

TRBJ1-6,NA,TRBV5-4,NA,CASTPRGYPDSPLHF,TGTGCCAGCACCCCCCGGGGTTACCCTGATTCACCCCTCCACTTT
TRBJ1-6,NA,TRBV10-3,NA,CAISDQGNNSPLHF,TGTGCCATCAGTGATCAGGGGAATAATTCACCCCTCCACTTT
TRBJ2-7,TRBD1,TRBV7-9,NA,CASSLAWDSRRVDEQYF,TGTGCCAGCAGCTTAGCTTGGGACAGTCGCCGGGTAGACGAGCAGTACTTC
TRBJ1-5,NA,TRBV30,NA,CAWSVRGYQPQHF,TGTGCCTGGAGTGTAAGAGGTTATCAGCCCCAGCATTTT
TRBJ2-2,NA,TRBV23-1,NA,CASISPNTGELFF,TGCGCCAGCATATCCCCGAACACCGGGGAGCTGTTTTTT
TRBJ2-6,TRBD1,TRBV4-1,NA,CASSMRRDRGEGANVLTF,TGCGCCAGCAGCATGCGCCGGGACAGGGGAGAAGGGGCCAACGTCCTGACTTTC
TRBJ1-1,TRBD1,TRBV29-1,NA,CSVVGGQGKAEAFF,TGCAGCGTTGTGGGGGGACAGGGGAAGGCTGAAGCTTTCTTT
TRBJ2-2,NA,TRBV5-6,NA,CASSLWGRVNTGELFF,TGTGCCAGCAGCTTGTGGGGGCGCGTCAACACCGGGGAGCTGTTTTTT
TRBJ2-1,NA,TRBV29-1,NA,CSAGGGSNEQFF,TGCAGCGCGGGGGGCGGGAGCAATGAGCAGTTCTTC
TRBJ2-2,TRBD1,TRBV4-3,NA,CASSQDLDRGRTGELFF,TGCGCCAGCAGCCAAGATCTGGACAGGGGGCGCACCGGGGAGCTGTTTTTT
TRBJ1-6,NA,TRBV5-6,once,CASSLSVQVYNSPLHF,TGTGCCAGCAGCTTGTCGGTACAGGTCTATAATTCACCCCTCCACTTT
TRBJ2-7,NA,TRBV27,once,CASRTFLRQVGLEQYF,TGTGCCAGCAGAACCTTCTTGCGACAGGTGGGTTTGGAGCAGTACTTC
TRBJ2-1,TRBD2,TRBV4-3,once,CASSQDVGGGYNEQFF,TGCGCCAGCAGCCAAGATGTCGGGGGGGGCTACAATGAGCAGTTCTTC
TRBJ2-5,TRBD1,TRBV5-6,NA,CASSQLITDRGWETQYF,TGTGCCAGCAGCCAACTTATCACGGACAGGGGATGGGAGACCCAGTACTTC
TRBJ1-1,TRBD1,TRBV18,NA,CASSPVTGSLDTEAFF,TGTGCCAGCTCACCAGTGACAGGGTCCTTGGACACTGAAGCTTTCTTT
TRBJ1-2,NA,TRBV18,NA,CASSPSTRGRASYTF,TGTGCCAGCTCACCGTCAACTAGGGGGAGGGCGAGCTACACCTTC
TRBJ2-7,TRBD1,TRBV19,NA,CASSIGQGDYEQYF,TGTGCCAGTAGTATCGGGCAGGGGGACTACGAGCAGTACTTC
TRBJ2-1,TRBD2,TRBV14,NA,CASSPTSGGYNEQFF,TGTGCCAGCAGCCCGACTAGCGGGGGTTACAATGAGCAGTTCTTC
TRBJ2-5,TRBD2,TRBV9,NA,CASSGSPGLAGVIGETQYF,TGTGCCAGCAGCGGTTCTCCGGGACTAGCGGGAGTCATCGGAGAGACCCAGTACTTC
TRBJ2-5,TRBD2,TRBV9,NA,CASSHTGTSEETQYF,TGTGCCAGCAGCCATACCGGGACTAGTGAAGAGACCCAGTACTTC
TRBJ1-5,NA,TRBV4-1,NA,CASSQDRALRQPQHF,TGCGCCAGCAGCCAAGATAGAGCATTGCGTCAGCCCCAGCATTTT
TRBJ2-3,TRBD1,TRBV5-4,NA,CASSSSRDRGADTQYF,TGTGCCAGCAGCTCCTCACGGGACAGGGGAGCAGATACGCAGTATTTT
TRBJ2-7,NA,TRBV2,NA,CASRLPSSYEQYF,TGTGCCAGCAGGCTGCCTAGCTCCTACGAGCAGTACTTC
TRBJ2-1,TRBD2,TRBV29-1,NA,CSVERFSGLAGGQIGLYNEQFF,TGCAGCGTTGAAAGGTTCAGCGGACTAGCGGGAGGGCAGATCGGGTTGTACAATGAGCAGTTCTTC
TRBJ2-3,NA,TRBV20-1,NA,CSAPRTDTQYF,TGCAGTGCCCCTCGTACAGATACGCAGTATTTT
TRBJ2-1,TRBD2,TRBV7-9,NA,CASSILAGIRNEQFF,TGTGCCAGCAGCATACTAGCGGGGATTCGGAATGAGCAGTTCTTC
TRBJ1-2,NA,TRBV6-5,NA,CASSPGLERGYTF,TGTGCCAGCAGTCCCGGATTGGAGCGCGGCTACACCTTC
TRBJ1-5,TRBD1,TRBV5-5,NA,CASSPDRAYNQPQHF,TGTGCCAGCAGCCCAGACAGGGCTTACAATCAGCCCCAGCATTTT
TRBJ2-2,TRBD2,TRBV5-1,once,CASSPGLAGDRPRELFF,TGCGCCAGCAGCCCAGGACTAGCGGGGGACCGGCCACGGGAGCTGTTTTTT
TRBJ2-1,TRBD2,TRBV5-1,once,CASSSRLAISYNEQFF,TGCGCCAGCAGCTCTCGACTAGCCATCTCCTACAATGAGCAGTTCTTC
TRBJ2-3,NA,TRBV27,once,CASMGGWGDTQYF,TGTGCCAGCATGGGCGGGTGGGGAGATACGCAGTATTTT
TRBJ1-5,NA,TRBV6-1,NA,CASRAQGQPQHF,TGTGCCAGCAGGGCCCAGGGCCAGCCCCAGCATTTT
TRBJ1-1,TRBD1,TRBV29-1,NA,CSVNGQGSRGTEAFF,TGCAGCGTGAACGGACAGGGGTCGAGGGGGACTGAAGCTTTCTTT
TRBJ1-1,NA,TRBV19,NA,CASSISGGEAFF,TGTGCCAGTAGTATAAGCGGGGGTGAAGCTTTCTTT
TRBJ2-3,TRBD2,TRBV11-2,NA,CASSVRAGASTDTQYF,TGTGCCAGCAGCGTCCGAGCGGGAGCAAGCACAGATACGCAGTATTTT
TRBJ2-1,TRBD2,TRBV6-5,NA,CASSYWAGGVNEQFF,TGTGCCAGCAGTTACTGGGCGGGGGGGGTGAATGAGCAGTTCTTC
TRBJ2-5,NA,TRBV4-1,few,CASSQVVEETQYF,TGCGCCAGCAGCCAAGTTGTTGAGGAGACCCAGTACTTC
TRBJ2-3,NA,TRBV4-3,NA,CASSQDRLQRGTDTQYF,TGCGCCAGCAGCCAAGATAGGCTGCAACGGGGCACAGATACGCAGTATTTT
TRBJ1-2,TRBD1,TRBV11-3,NA,CASSPGQERTF,TGTGCCAGCAGCCCGGGACAGGAGCGGACCTTC
TRBJ2-3,TRBD2,TRBV9,few,CASSSIAGASGRDTQYF,TGTGCCAGCAGCTCCATAGCTGGGGCTAGCGGAAGAGATACGCAGTATTTT
TRBJ2-7,TRBD1,TRBV7-8,NA,CASSLGDRAFSYEQYF,TGTGCCAGCAGCTTAGGCGACAGGGCCTTTTCCTACGAGCAGTACTTC
TRBJ1-5,TRBD1,TRBV2,NA,CASGTGNQPQHF,TGTGCCAGCGGGACAGGTAATCAGCCCCAGCATTTT
TRBJ2-7,TRBD1,TRBV6-1,NA,CASSSPGQGLLEQYF,TGTGCCAGCAGTTCCCCAGGACAGGGGCTCCTCGAGCAGTACTTC
TRBJ1-2,TRBD1,TRBV7-2,NA,CASSLGVQGAWGYTF,TGTGCCAGCAGCTTAGGGGTACAGGGGGCGTGGGGCTACACCTTC
TRBJ1-1,NA,TRBV6-6,NA,CASSYELPLLRKF,TGTGCCAGCAGTTACGAGCTACCGCTACTAAGAAAATTT
TRBJ2-7,NA,TRBV25-1,NA,CASSAAPPGNEQYF,TGTGCCAGCAGTGCCGCCCCGCCAGGGAACGAGCAGTACTTC
TRBJ2-4,TRBD2,TRBV11-3,NA,CASSLGLAENIQYF,TGTGCCAGCAGCCTCGGGCTAGCGGAAAACATTCAGTACTTC
TRBJ1-6,TRBD1,TRBV5-1,once,CARTGTGDVTNSPLHF,TGCGCCAGAACCGGGACAGGGGATGTGACCAATTCACCCCTCCACTTT
TRBJ2-3,NA,TRBV5-1,NA,CASSFTGTQSTDTQYF,TGCGCCAGCAGCTTTACCGGGACTCAGAGCACAGATACGCAGTATTTT